A single sample is the source of the 21 T cell receptor beta chains below, sequenced in a study of CXCR3-negative and CXCR3-positive naive CD8 T cells. UMI labels and 5' RACE were used to prepare the TRB cDNA libraries. Reprocessing the 5' RACE reads, TCRdb reports a single entry for every CDR3 protein and omits DNA. The sample has fewer than 55,000 distinct CDR3 sequences, and its top ten clones hold 1.5%. Material for sequencing was naive CXCR3- CD8+ T cells from blood. Subset described: CD45RO-CCR7+CD27+CD95- naive CD8+ T cells lacking CXCR3 (TNR3-). Source of these receptors: a human donor in good health. Some clones in this sample may be carry-over from other donors' samples.

The rearrangement links TRBV6-2 or TRBV6-3 to TRBJ2-7; TCRdb's D call, TRBD1, is unchecked because there is no DNA. Looked up from germline, CDR1 is MNHEY and CDR2 is SVGEGT. The CDR3 totals 16 residues. CDR3 residues: CASSYATDRGLLEQYF.

The chain employs TRBV4-2 and TRBJ2-1; TCRdb reports TRBD1, a call that lacks DNA to check it against. This CDR3 is 17 amino acids long. Germline CDR1 and CDR2: LGHNA and YNFKEQ. The CDR3: CASSLEGSESSYNEQFF.

This chain connects TRBV3-1 to TRBJ2-5; the D call from TCRdb, TRBD2, cannot be confirmed without DNA. The length of the CDR3 is 15 residues. The germline V gene encodes CDR1 LGHDT and CDR2 YNNKEL (reference sequence). CDR3 in amino acids: CASSQDVAEEETQYF.

The rearrangement links TRBV5-1 to TRBJ2-7; the TCRdb call, TRBD1, lacks DNA for checking. From germline, CDR1 is SGHRS and CDR2 YFSETQ. The CDR3 runs to 13 residues. The CDR3 loop is CASSYQTGNEQYF.

V usage is TRBV5-1 and J usage is TRBJ2-1; with no DNA, the TCRdb D assignment of TRBD2 cannot be verified. Looked up from germline, CDR1 is SGHRS and CDR2 is YFSETQ. The CDR3 totals 13 residues. The CDR3 loop reads CASSSTSLNEQFF.

The chain employs TRBV7-6 and TRBJ2-5; the TCRdb D gene call, TRBD2, has no DNA to confirm it. The CDR3 runs 19 residues. Germline CDR1 reads SGHVS; CDR2 reads FNYEAQ. This chain's CDR3 is CASSSDGLAGVSWQETQYF.

The chain employs TRBV28 and TRBJ2-1; TCRdb outputs TRBD2, but without DNA this stays unchecked. CDR3 length: 16 residues. From germline, CDR1 is MDHEN and CDR2 SYDVKM. CDR3 amino acids: CASSLFSGSAYNEQFF.

The rearrangement uses TRBV25-1 and TRBJ1-1. Germline V gene lookup returns CDR1 MGHDK and CDR2 SYGVNS. CDR3 length: 14 amino acids. The CDR3 loop reads CASSEYWGNTEAFF.

This sequence joins TRBV6-2 or TRBV6-3 and TRBJ2-7; TCRdb picks TRBD2, but there is no DNA to check that call. The CDR3 extends over 15 amino acids. The germline CDR1 and CDR2 sequences are MNHEY and SVGEGT. The chain's CDR3 is CASSTALTSGDEQYF.

J is TRBJ2-7 and V is TRBV4-3. This CDR3 spans 13 amino acids. The germline gives CDR1 LGHNA, CDR2 YSLEER. CDR3 amino acids: CASSQDEDYEQYF.

The chain employs TRBV5-1 and TRBJ2-2; there is no DNA to check the TCRdb D call of TRBD1. The CDR3 has 16 amino acids. Germline V CDR1 and CDR2: SGHRS, YFSETQ. This CDR3 is CASSLDDRVDTGELFF.

The chain combines TRBV14 with TRBJ1-1. This CDR3 is 13 amino acids long. Germline values: CDR1 SGHDN, CDR2 FVKESK. CDR3 sequence: CASSQWLTDEAFF.

This clonotype is identified as medium-sized from frequency. The chain carries TRBV6-2 or TRBV6-3 and TRBJ2-7; the D gene TCRdb calls, TRBD2, cannot be checked with no DNA. The germline CDR1 and CDR2 sequences are MNHEY and SVGEGT. The CDR3 loop spans 15 amino acids. CDR3 in amino acids: CASSSYGTPTYEQYF.

The V gene is TRBV15, the J gene TRBJ1-2; TCRdb names TRBD1, which stays unverified in the absence of DNA. The germline gives CDR1 LNHNV, CDR2 YYDKDF (reference sequence). The CDR3 spans 15 residues. The CDR3: CATLDPGEGYYGYTF.

This chain links TRBV4-1 with TRBJ2-7; the TCRdb call, TRBD1, lacks DNA for checking. CDR1 is MGHRA, CDR2 YSYEKL, per germline. The CDR3 covers 15 residues. The CDR3 loop reads CASSQEGTTLYEQYF.

V usage is TRBV11-3 and J usage is TRBJ2-1. Per germline, CDR1 SGHNT and CDR2 YENEEA. The CDR3 covers 13 residues. This CDR3 reads CASSRENGNEQFF.

The chain uses TRBV2 and TRBJ2-5; TCRdb returns TRBD1, unconfirmable since there is no DNA. In germline, CDR1 is SNHLY, CDR2 FYNNEI. The CDR3 is 13 residues long. The chain's CDR3 is CASRLRGQETQYF.

This chain joins TRBV28 and TRBJ2-7; the D gene TCRdb calls, TRBD1, cannot be checked with no DNA. Germline loops: CDR1 MDHEN, CDR2 SYDVKM. This CDR3 comprises 14 residues. CDR3 in amino acids: CASRDRDFSYEQYF.

CDR3 sequence: CASSLVGVFDEQYF. The rearrangement links TRBV7-9 to TRBJ2-7; TCRdb indicates TRBD1, and absent DNA this call remains unverified. Per germline, CDR1 SEHNR and CDR2 FQNEAQ (reference sequence). The CDR3 length is 14 residues. Full variable domain (outside the CDR3, taken from reference TRBV7-9 and TRBJ2-7): DTGVSQNPRHKITKRGQNVTFRCDPISEHNRLYWYRQTLGQGPEFLTYFQNEAQLEKSRLLSDRFSAERPKGSFSTLEIQRTEQGDSAMYLCASSLVGVFDEQYFGPGTRLTVT.

The CDR3 sequence: CASRGQGEQETQYF. J is TRBJ2-5 and V is TRBV13; the TRBD1 assignment by TCRdb is unverifiable without DNA. This CDR3 has 14 residues. Germline lookup yields CDR1 PRHDT and CDR2 FYEKMQ (reference sequence).

The chain recombines TRBV28 with TRBJ1-4. Germline loops: CDR1 MDHEN, CDR2 SYDVKM. The CDR3 is 15 amino acids. CDR3 amino acids: CASSLQTGSYEKLFF.